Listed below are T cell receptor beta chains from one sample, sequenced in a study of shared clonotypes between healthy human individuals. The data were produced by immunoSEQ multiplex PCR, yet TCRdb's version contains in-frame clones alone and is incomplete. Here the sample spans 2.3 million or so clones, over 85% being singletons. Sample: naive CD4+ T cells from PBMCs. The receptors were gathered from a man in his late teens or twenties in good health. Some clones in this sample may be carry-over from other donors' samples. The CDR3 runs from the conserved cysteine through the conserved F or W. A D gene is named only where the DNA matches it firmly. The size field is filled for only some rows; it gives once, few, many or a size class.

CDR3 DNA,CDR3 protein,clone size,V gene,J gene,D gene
TGCGCCAGCAGCCAAGAGGGCTCCCGCGGGGATACGCAGTATTTT,CASSQEGSRGDTQYF,-,TRBV4-3,TRBJ2-3,-
TGCGCCAGCAGCCCCCGTCCTAGGGGGGCACCCCTCAGCTCTGGGGCCAACGTCCTGACTTTC,CASSPRPRGAPLSSGANVLTF,-,TRBV5-1,TRBJ2-6,-
TGTGCCAGCAGCTTGTTTTCCGGACTGGACTACAATGAGCAGTTCTTC,CASSLFSGLDYNEQFF,once,TRBV5-6,TRBJ2-1,-
TGTGCCAGCCCGGGACAGGATCATCAGCCCCAGCATTTT,CASPGQDHQPQHF,-,TRBV27,TRBJ1-5,TRBD1
TGCGCCAGCAGCCAAAGTCGACAGCGGGGGGAGACCCAGTACTTC,CASSQSRQRGETQYF,-,TRBV4-3,TRBJ2-5,TRBD2
TGTGCCAGCTCTTACAGTCAAGAGACCCAGTACTTC,CASSYSQETQYF,-,TRBV18,TRBJ2-5,-
TGTGCCAGTAGTATCACATGGAGCAATCAGCCCCAGCATTTT,CASSITWSNQPQHF,-,TRBV19,TRBJ1-5,-
TGTGCCAGCAGTTACAAATTATCCCCTCCCGAAAAACTGTTTTTT,CASSYKLSPPEKLFF,-,TRBV6-6,TRBJ1-4,-
TGTGCCAGCAGCTTACCGACAGGGGCCACAGATACGCAGTATTTT,CASSLPTGATDTQYF,-,TRBV7-9,TRBJ2-3,TRBD1
TGTTCCAGCGGGCGCGGAATCTCCTACAATGAGCAGTTCTTC,CSSGRGISYNEQFF,-,TRBV27,TRBJ2-1,-
TGTGCCAGCAGCCGCGGGACAGCCCTCGATCAGCCCCAGCATTTT,CASSRGTALDQPQHF,-,TRBV7-6,TRBJ1-5,TRBD1
TGCGCCAGCAGCCAAGAGGCCCGGGGGGAAAGCTTCATAGCCAAAAACATTCAGTACTTC,CASSQEARGESFIAKNIQYF,-,TRBV4-3,TRBJ2-4,TRBD2
TGTGCCAGCAGCTTTCGTACAGGGGAAGAGTCCTACAATGAGCAGTTCTTC,CASSFRTGEESYNEQFF,-,TRBV12-1,TRBJ2-1,-
TGTGCCAGCTCACCCTGGGCAAACGAGCAGTACTTC,CASSPWANEQYF,-,TRBV18,TRBJ2-7,-
TGTGCCAGCAGTTCGCCGGGACAGGGGTCCTACGAGCAGTACTTC,CASSSPGQGSYEQYF,-,TRBV5-4,TRBJ2-7,TRBD1
TGTGCCAGCAGTCTATGGGACACAATGAACACTGAAGCTTTCTTT,CASSLWDTMNTEAFF,-,TRBV28,TRBJ1-1,-
TGTGCCAGCAGCTTAAGTCGGCCTAGCGGGAGCTACGAGCAGTACTTC,CASSLSRPSGSYEQYF,-,TRBV11-2,TRBJ2-7,TRBD2
TGCGCCAGCAGTACGGGACAGGCCCCCTACGAGCAGTACTTC,CASSTGQAPYEQYF,-,TRBV10-1,TRBJ2-7,TRBD1
TGTGCCAGCAGCTTGGGACTAGCCTATAGCACAGATACGCAGTATTTT,CASSLGLAYSTDTQYF,-,TRBV7-6,TRBJ2-3,TRBD2
TGTGCCAGCAGTTACTCGTTCCGCACCGGGGAGCTGTTTTTT,CASSYSFRTGELFF,-,TRBV6-5,TRBJ2-2,-
TGCGCCAGCAGCCGGGGGGTTCAGGTGAACACTGAAGCTTTCTTT,CASSRGVQVNTEAFF,-,TRBV5-1,TRBJ1-1,-
TGTGCCAGCAGCTTGGGGGGGATGGGAGAAAAACTGTTTTTT,CASSLGGMGEKLFF,-,TRBV5-4,TRBJ1-4,-
TGTGCCAGCAGCTTAACAGGGGTGATGAACACTGAAGCTTTCTTT,CASSLTGVMNTEAFF,-,TRBV7-2,TRBJ1-1,TRBD1
TGCAGCGTTGCGGTATTGGGAGATACCGATTCACCCCTCCACTTT,CSVAVLGDTDSPLHF,-,TRBV29-1,TRBJ1-6,-
TGTGCCAGCAGCACGAGGACTAGCGGGAGAGCCAATGAGCAGTTCTTC,CASSTRTSGRANEQFF,-,TRBV7-3,TRBJ2-1,TRBD2
TGTGCCAGCACTACTAACTATGGCTACACCTTC,CASTTNYGYTF,-,TRBV6-1,TRBJ1-2,-
TGTGCCAGCAGCTTAAGGCAGCATAACACTGAAGCTTTCTTT,CASSLRQHNTEAFF,-,TRBV7-2,TRBJ1-1,-
TGTGCCAGCAGCTTACACGGAAGCTCCTACAATGAGCAGTTCTTC,CASSLHGSSYNEQFF,-,TRBV7-9,TRBJ2-1,-
TGCGCCAGCAGCTTGGGAGATCTAGCGGACCGCACAGATACGCAGTATTTT,CASSLGDLADRTDTQYF,-,TRBV5-1,TRBJ2-3,TRBD2
TGCGCCAGCAGCTTTGGGACTAGCGGGAGCTCGTCCAAAAACATTCAGTACTTC,CASSFGTSGSSSKNIQYF,-,TRBV5-1,TRBJ2-4,TRBD2
TGTGCCAGCAGTTTATTGATGGGCCTCTACGAGCAGTACTTC,CASSLLMGLYEQYF,-,TRBV27,TRBJ2-7,-
TGCGCCAGCAGCTTGGGGACTAGCCCTTCCAATGAGCAGTTCTTC,CASSLGTSPSNEQFF,-,TRBV5-1,TRBJ2-1,TRBD2
TGTGCCAGCAGCTTAGTAATATCGGTAGCTGGGGCCAACGTCCTGACTTTC,CASSLVISVAGANVLTF,-,TRBV7-2,TRBJ2-6,-
TGCGCCAGCAGCTTGGGGACTAGCGGGGGTTCCTACGAGCAGTACTTC,CASSLGTSGGSYEQYF,-,TRBV5-1,TRBJ2-7,TRBD2
TGTGCCAGCAGTGTGGAGGGGCTAGCCAAAAACATTCAGTACTTC,CASSVEGLAKNIQYF,-,TRBV2,TRBJ2-4,-
TGTGCCAGCAGCCGGAGCTCTGGGGCCAACGTCCTGACTTTC,CASSRSSGANVLTF,-,TRBV5-4,TRBJ2-6,-
TGTGCCAGCAGCCCCCGGGGCAGGGGAGGGCTCGAGACCCAGTACTTC,CASSPRGRGGLETQYF,-,TRBV7-6,TRBJ2-5,-
TGTGCCAGCAGCGAGAGACAGGGAGGAAACATTCAGTACTTC,CASSERQGGNIQYF,-,TRBV11-2,TRBJ2-4,-
TGTGCCAGCAGGACTAGCGGGACGTCAGATACGCAGTATTTT,CASRTSGTSDTQYF,-,TRBV6-1,TRBJ2-3,TRBD2
TGTGCCAGCAGCTTAACCGGGACAGGGGGATACGAGCAGTACTTC,CASSLTGTGGYEQYF,-,TRBV27,TRBJ2-7,TRBD1
TGTGCCAGCAGATTGGGAGGGGTGAGCTACGAGCAGTACTTC,CASRLGGVSYEQYF,-,TRBV6-1,TRBJ2-7,TRBD2
TGTGCCAGCCACAGTAGCCACAGAACCAATCAGCCCCAGCATTTT,CASHSSHRTNQPQHF,-,TRBV2,TRBJ1-5,-
TGTGCCAGCAGTTACGGGACAGGGGGGATGAACACTGAAGCTTTCTTT,CASSYGTGGMNTEAFF,-,TRBV28,TRBJ1-1,TRBD1
TGCGCCAGCAGCCAAGATGAGGAACTAGCGGGTGGCGGGGAGACCCAGTACTTC,CASSQDEELAGGGETQYF,-,TRBV4-1,TRBJ2-5,TRBD2
TGTGCCAGCAGCCAAGAAAGATTTTCACTAGCGGGAATACTCAATGAGCAGTTCTTC,CASSQERFSLAGILNEQFF,-,TRBV4-2,TRBJ2-1,TRBD2
TGTGCCAGCAGGTCTGTCAGGACTAGCGGGAGAGGGACCTACAATGAGCAGTTCTTC,CASRSVRTSGRGTYNEQFF,-,TRBV7-9,TRBJ2-1,TRBD2
TGTGCCAGCAGCCCGGGTGTTAGTTCCTACAATGAGCAGTTCTTC,CASSPGVSSYNEQFF,-,TRBV5-5,TRBJ2-1,-
TGTGCCAGCAGTGCTAGCGGGAGGTCCCCAAATACGCAGTATTTT,CASSASGRSPNTQYF,-,TRBV6-1,TRBJ2-3,TRBD2
TGTGCCAGCAGCTTATTTCCCACGGGGCTAGCGGGAGTAGGAGATACGCAGTATTTT,CASSLFPTGLAGVGDTQYF,-,TRBV11-3,TRBJ2-3,TRBD2
TGCAGCGTCGTTCCCGGAGGGAATGAGCAGTTCTTC,CSVVPGGNEQFF,-,TRBV29-1,TRBJ2-1,-